The next 6 T cell receptor beta chains were all read from a single sample in a study of spatial heterogeneity in lung cancer. Study findings and constraints: The study found that expanded intratumoral alpha and beta TCR counts tracked tumor mutation counts.

The antigens for these receptors are not known. The time point is: sample taken at primary tumor resection. TCRdb reanalysed the 5' RACE reads using MiXCR and keeps one entry per CDR3 protein. Among about 18,000 distinct CDR3 sequences listed, 9.6% were seen once. The material sequenced was lung tumor tissue, taken at surgery. Receptors originate from a female donor with early-stage non-small cell lung cancer.

Worth noting for this clonotype: The library was built for alpha chains, so this beta chain is an off-target read and its size means little. The chain uses TRBV5-1 and TRBJ1-1; possible D gene TRBD1, 5 bases. Germline-derived CDR1 and CDR2 are SGHRS and YFSETQ. Trimming left V 4 bases short and J 6 bases short, with 13 bases between. The CDR3 has 13 residues. The CDR3 sequence: CASSPRDTSEAFF. CDR3 in DNA: TGCGCCAGCAGCCCCAGGGATACGTCTGAAGCTTTCTTT.

About this clonotype itself: This beta chain is a stray read from a library made for alpha chains; its abundance is not meaningful. The gene calls are TRBV7-2 and TRBJ1-5; 8 nucleotides agree with TRBD1. This CDR3 has 15 residues. Trimming at V came to 5 bases and at J to 5 bases, leaving 8 bases not matched to a gene. Germline V gives CDR1 SGHTA, CDR2 FQGNSA. This CDR3 reads CASSLPGQADQPQHF. The CDR3 coding sequence is TGTGCCAGCAGCCTACCGGGACAGGCCGATCAGCCCCAGCATTTT.

In its sample, this clonotype is medium-sized. This beta chain was picked up by a library intended for alpha chains and is off target, so its count carries little meaning. The chain links TRBV20-1 to TRBJ2-3; TRBD2 aligns across 8 bases. Trimming removed 5 bases from V and 3 bases from J; junction bases left unmatched: 10. Germline loops: CDR1 DFQATT, CDR2 SNEGSKA (reference sequence). The CDR3 contains 15 residues. CDR3 nucleotide sequence: TGCAGTGCTGGCATCGAAGCGGGAGTAACAGATACGCAGTATTTT. Its protein product is CSAGIEAGVTDTQYF.

Points on this clonotype: The library was designed around alpha chains, so this beta chain is a stray read whose abundance carries little weight. This chain uses TRBV6-5 with TRBJ2-7; tentatively, D is TRBD1 (6 bases). From germline, CDR1 is MNHEY and CDR2 SVGAGI. Trimming removed 6 bases at V and 0 bases at J, with 18 bases between. The CDR3 totals 16 residues. Here the CDR3 reads CASSVTGTRSSYEQYF. CDR3 DNA sequence: TGTGCCAGCAGCGTTACCGGGACACGCAGCTCCTACGAGCAGTACTTC.

This clonotype was observed a handful of times. This beta chain is a stray sequence in a library constructed for alpha chains; its clone size is not meaningful. The V gene is TRBV5-1, the J gene TRBJ2-3; a possible D gene is TRBD1 (7 bases). In germline, CDR1 is SGHRS, CDR2 YFSETQ. Trimming took 1 base from V and 6 from J, leaving 15 bases between them. This CDR3 region has 15 residues. In DNA form, the CDR3 reads TGCGCCAGCAGCTTGCGGGGGACAGCCGGGGATACGCAGTATTTT. This encodes CASSLRGTAGDTQYF.

In this sample, this clonotype turned up a few times. Since the library was made to target alpha chains, this beta chain is a stray read and its abundance is not meaningful. This sequence joins TRBV7-2 and TRBJ1-5, with D possibly matching TRBD1 (6 bases). Trimming took 5 bases from V and 7 from J, leaving 12 bases between them. The CDR3 is 13 amino acids. CDR1 is SGHTA and CDR2 is FQGNSA in the germline V gene. The CDR3 DNA sequence: TGTGCCAGCAGCGTCGACAGGTTCCAGCCCCAGCATTTT. Its translation: CASSVDRFQPQHF.